The following is a T cell receptor (beta chain) sequence with its context. This record belongs to a study of preoperative IRX-2 immunotherapy in early breast cancer. The assay was immunoSEQ multiplex PCR, and TCRdb's table has in-frame clones only and misses some. The sample holds around 25,000 clones; around 90% are singletons and the top ten take approximately 26%. As to treatment: preoperative locoregional IRX-2 cytokine immunotherapy. Patients received preoperative, locoregional IRX-2 cytokine immunotherapy in a phase Ib study. V lost 4 bases, J lost 0 bases, and 9 bases stayed unmatched. Germline CDR1 is MDHEN and CDR2 is SYDVKM. There are 18 residues in the CDR3.

V and J are TRBV28 and TRBJ2-6; the match to TRBD1 covers 7 bases. The clonotype was recovered from a human donor with breast cancer. The sequencing here drew on tumor tissue, taken after IRX-2 immunotherapy. This CDR3 is CASSSLPGTDSGANVLTF. The CDR3, as DNA: TGTGCCAGCAGTTCCCTTCCCGGGACAGACTCTGGGGCCAACGTCCTGACTTTC.